This T cell receptor beta chain was captured by sequencing in a study of molecular identifiers for immune sequencing clone quantification. Turning to the study itself: Four of five splits of RNA from approximately 20,000 or 98,000 naive CD8 cells were sequenced in replicates.

TCRdb reprocessed the PCR reads with MiXCR, giving one entry per CDR3 protein. The table includes about 300,000 distinct CDR3 sequences, roughly 23% detected once. General study findings and limits: The share of molecules held by clones above 20 RNA copies was over 99% in effector cells and under 1% in naive cells. Molecules of identical TCR sharing a barcode could underestimate highly expanded clone sizes. Among around 1 million naive cells, spiked Jurkat TCR RNA from a single cell was reportedly detectable.

Of note for this clonotype: Its antigen is still unknown.

J lost 3 bases, V lost 2 bases, and 8 bases had no gene match. The germline gives CDR1 MNHEY, CDR2 SMNVEV (reference sequence). The CDR3 has 16 residues. This rearrangement joins TRBV27 to TRBJ2-3, with 7 bases matching TRBD1. Sequenced input: naive CD8+ T cells from blood, with Jurkat cell RNA spiked in. Subset noted: FACS-sorted CD8+CD4-CCR7+CD45RA+ naive T cells. The receptor's source is a human donor in good health. Some libraries in this study had Jurkat cell RNA spiked in. The CDR3 spells CASSLGARQGTDTQYF. The CDR3 coding sequence is TGTGCCAGCAGTTTAGGGGCGAGACAGGGTACAGATACGCAGTATTTT.